Listed below are T cell receptor beta chains from one sample, sequenced in a study of T cells in localized non-small cell lung cancer. Data came from immunoSEQ multiplex PCR; TCRdb stores just in-frame clones and leaves some out. There are around 54,000 clones in the sample; 75% to 90% occur only once, and 15% to 20% lies in the top ten. Sample: peripheral blood, taken before any cancer treatment. All receptors derive from a male donor older than 55 with stage III squamous cell lung carcinoma. The CDR3 runs from the conserved cysteine through the conserved F or W. The D gene is left open where the match is weak. Clone size appears in some rows only: once, few, many, or a class for an expanded clone.

NA,TRBJ2-2,TRBV4-1,NA,13,TGCGCCAGCAGCCAAGCTACAACCGGGGAGCTGTTTTTT,CASSQATTGELFF
few,TRBJ1-4,TRBV4-3,TRBD1,16,TGCGCCAGCAGCCGGACAGGGGGCCTAGCTAATGAAAAACTGTTTTTT,CASSRTGGLANEKLFF
NA,TRBJ2-2,TRBV11-3,NA,15,TGTGCCAGCAGCTCCTCGGTAGCGGCCACCGGGGAGCTGTTTTTT,CASSSSVAATGELFF
few,TRBJ2-7,TRBV15,TRBD2,15,TGTGCCACCAGCAGAGAAGGTAGCGGGGGCTACGAGCAGTACTTC,CATSREGSGGYEQYF
NA,TRBJ2-7,TRBV6-1,NA,14,TGTGCCAGCAGCCCTCTTGGTCTTTCCTACGAGCAGTACTTC,CASSPLGLSYEQYF
NA,TRBJ2-7,TRBV30,NA,13,TGTGCCTGGAGCCCAACCAGCTCCTACGAGCAGTACTTC,CAWSPTSSYEQYF
NA,TRBJ1-1,TRBV5-5,NA,13,TGTGCCAGCAGCTTCGGTTGGAACACTGAAGCTTTCTTT,CASSFGWNTEAFF
once,TRBJ2-5,TRBV28,TRBD1,16,TGTGCCAGCAGTTTATGGTTGACAGGGCTAGGAGAGACCCAGTACTTC,CASSLWLTGLGETQYF
NA,TRBJ2-1,TRBV15,NA,12,TGTGCCACCAGCAAATCTTTTGGGGTGCAGTTCTTC,CATSKSFGVQFF
NA,TRBJ1-2,TRBV28,NA,14,TGTGCCAGCAGTTTAGTGTCAGAAAACTATGGCTACACCTTC,CASSLVSENYGYTF
NA,TRBJ1-3,TRBV5-6,NA,13,TGTGCCAGCAGCATGCGGGAGTCCAACACCATATATTTT,CASSMRESNTIYF